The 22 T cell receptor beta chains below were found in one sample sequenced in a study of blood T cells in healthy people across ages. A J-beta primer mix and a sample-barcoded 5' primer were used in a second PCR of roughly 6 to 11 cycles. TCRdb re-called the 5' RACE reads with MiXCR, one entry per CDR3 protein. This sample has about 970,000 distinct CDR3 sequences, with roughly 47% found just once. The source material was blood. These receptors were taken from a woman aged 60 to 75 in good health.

Written as DNA, the CDR3 is TGCGCCAGCAGCCAAGTAACGACTAATCAGCCCCAGCATTTT. Amino acids: CASSQVTTNQPQHF. The chain couples TRBV4-1 to TRBJ1-5; D is ambiguous. V lost 1 base and J 4 bases, leaving 8 bases between the germline ends. CDR1 is MGHRA and CDR2 is YSYEKL in the germline V gene. CDR3 length equals 14 residues.

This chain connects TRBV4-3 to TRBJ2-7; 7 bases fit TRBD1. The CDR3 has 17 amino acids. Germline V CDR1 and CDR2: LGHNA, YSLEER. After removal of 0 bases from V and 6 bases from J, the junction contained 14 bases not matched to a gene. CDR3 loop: CASSQEWTGRTTGEQYF. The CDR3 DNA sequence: TGCGCCAGCAGCCAAGAATGGACAGGAAGGACGACGGGCGAGCAGTACTTC.

The DNA for the CDR3 is TGTGCCAGCAATCTTGCGGCCCATCAGCCCCAGCATTTT. Amino acids: CASNLAAHQPQHF. This rearrangement joins TRBV6-6 to TRBJ1-5; D ambiguous. The CDR3 has 13 amino acids. V lost 7 bases and J 5 bases, leaving 12 bases between the germline ends. Looked up from germline, CDR1 is MNHNY and CDR2 is SVGAGI (reference sequence).

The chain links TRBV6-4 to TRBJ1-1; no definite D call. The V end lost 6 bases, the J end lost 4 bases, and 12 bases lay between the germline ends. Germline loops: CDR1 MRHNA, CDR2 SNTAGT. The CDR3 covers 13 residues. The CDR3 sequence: CASSQTSITEAFF. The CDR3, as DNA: TGTGCCAGCAGCCAGACATCAATCACTGAAGCTTTCTTT.

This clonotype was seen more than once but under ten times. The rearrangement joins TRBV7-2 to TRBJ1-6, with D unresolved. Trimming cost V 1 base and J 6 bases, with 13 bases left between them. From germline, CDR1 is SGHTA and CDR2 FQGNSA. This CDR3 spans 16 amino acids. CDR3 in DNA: TGTGCCAGCAGCTTAGGCCGCGGCATTTCTAATTCACCCCTCCACTTT. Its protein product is CASSLGRGISNSPLHF. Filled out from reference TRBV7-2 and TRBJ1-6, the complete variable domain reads GAGVSQSPSNKVTEKGKDVELRCDPISGHTALYWYRQSLGQGLEFLIYFQGNSAPDKSGLPSDRFSAERTGGSVSTLTIQRTQQEDSAVYLCASSLGRGISNSPLHFGNGTRLTVT.

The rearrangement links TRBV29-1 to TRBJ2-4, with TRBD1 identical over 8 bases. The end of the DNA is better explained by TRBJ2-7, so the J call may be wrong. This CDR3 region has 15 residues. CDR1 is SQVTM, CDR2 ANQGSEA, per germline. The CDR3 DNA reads TGCAGCCCGGGGGCGAGGACAGGGTCTCCCTACGAGCAGTACTTC. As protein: CSPGARTGSPYEQYF.

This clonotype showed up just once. CDR3 region: CASRGTHRATEAFF. In DNA form, the CDR3 reads TGTGCCAGCAGAGGGACACACCGGGCCACTGAAGCTTTCTTT. The chain has TRBV12-3 or TRBV12-4 and TRBJ1-1; D is possibly TRBD1 (6 bases). Between the trimmed V and J ends, which lost 6 bases and 4 bases, there was a span of 15 bases. This CDR3 is built from 14 residues.

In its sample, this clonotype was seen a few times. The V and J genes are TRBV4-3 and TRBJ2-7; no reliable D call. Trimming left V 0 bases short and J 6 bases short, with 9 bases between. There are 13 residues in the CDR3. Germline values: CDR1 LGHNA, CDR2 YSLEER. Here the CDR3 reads CASSQDQGAEQYF. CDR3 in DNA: TGCGCCAGCAGCCAAGACCAAGGTGCCGAGCAGTACTTC.

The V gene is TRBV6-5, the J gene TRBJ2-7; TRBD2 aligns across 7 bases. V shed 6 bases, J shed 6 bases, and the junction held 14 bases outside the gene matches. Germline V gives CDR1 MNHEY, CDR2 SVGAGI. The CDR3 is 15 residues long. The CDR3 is CASRRSAFGGGEQYF. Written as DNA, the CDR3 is TGTGCCAGCAGGCGCTCCGCATTTGGGGGGGGCGAGCAGTACTTC.

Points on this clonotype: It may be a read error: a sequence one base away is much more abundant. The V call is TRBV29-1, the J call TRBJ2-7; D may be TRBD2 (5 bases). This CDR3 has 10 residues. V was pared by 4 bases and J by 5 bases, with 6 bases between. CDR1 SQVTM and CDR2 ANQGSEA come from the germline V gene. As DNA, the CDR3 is TGCAGCGTTGGTAGCGACGAGCAGTACTTC. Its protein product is CSVGSDEQYF.

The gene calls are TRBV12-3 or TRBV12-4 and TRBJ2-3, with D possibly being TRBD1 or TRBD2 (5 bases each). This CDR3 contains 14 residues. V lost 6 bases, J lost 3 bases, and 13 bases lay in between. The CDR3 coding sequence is TGTGCCAGCAGCCTCAGAGGGACGACAGATACGCAGTATTTT. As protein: CASSLRGTTDTQYF.

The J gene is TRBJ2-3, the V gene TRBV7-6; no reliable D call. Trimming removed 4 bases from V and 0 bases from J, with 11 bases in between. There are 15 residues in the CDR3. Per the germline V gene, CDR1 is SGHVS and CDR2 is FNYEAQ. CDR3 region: CASSSLRASTDTQYF. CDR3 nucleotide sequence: TGTGCCAGCAGCTCCCTCCGGGCTAGCACAGATACGCAGTATTTT.

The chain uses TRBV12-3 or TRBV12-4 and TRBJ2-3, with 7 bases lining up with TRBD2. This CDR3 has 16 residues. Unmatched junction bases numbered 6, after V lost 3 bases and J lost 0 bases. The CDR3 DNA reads TGTGCCAGCAGTTTTCGTAGCGGGTCCAGCACAGATACGCAGTATTTT. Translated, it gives CASSFRSGSSTDTQYF.

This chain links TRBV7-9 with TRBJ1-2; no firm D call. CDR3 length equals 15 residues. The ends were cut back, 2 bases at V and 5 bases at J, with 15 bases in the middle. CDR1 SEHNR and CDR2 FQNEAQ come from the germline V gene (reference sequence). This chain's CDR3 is CASSLIRSAAYGYTF. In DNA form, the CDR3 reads TGTGCCAGCAGCTTAATAAGGTCGGCAGCTTATGGCTACACCTTC.

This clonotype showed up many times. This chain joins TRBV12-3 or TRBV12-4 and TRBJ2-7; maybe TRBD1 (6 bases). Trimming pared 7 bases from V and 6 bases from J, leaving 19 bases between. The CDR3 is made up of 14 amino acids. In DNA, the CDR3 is TGTGCCAGCACTCCCAATACAGGGTCGCGCGAGCAGTACTTC. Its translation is CASTPNTGSREQYF.

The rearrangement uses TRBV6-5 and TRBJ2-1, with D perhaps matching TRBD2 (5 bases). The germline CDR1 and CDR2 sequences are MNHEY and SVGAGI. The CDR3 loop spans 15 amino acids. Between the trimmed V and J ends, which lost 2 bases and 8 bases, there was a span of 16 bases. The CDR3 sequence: CASSYARASLHEQFF. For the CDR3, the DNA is TGTGCCAGCAGTTACGCGAGGGCTAGTTTGCATGAGCAGTTCTTC.

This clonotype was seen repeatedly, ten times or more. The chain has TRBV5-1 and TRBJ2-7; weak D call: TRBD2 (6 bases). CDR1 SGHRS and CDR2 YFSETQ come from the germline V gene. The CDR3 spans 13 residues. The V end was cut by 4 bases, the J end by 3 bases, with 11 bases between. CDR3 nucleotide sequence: TGCGCCAGCAGCCAAACCGGGGGCTACGAGCAGTACTTC. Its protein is CASSQTGGYEQYF.

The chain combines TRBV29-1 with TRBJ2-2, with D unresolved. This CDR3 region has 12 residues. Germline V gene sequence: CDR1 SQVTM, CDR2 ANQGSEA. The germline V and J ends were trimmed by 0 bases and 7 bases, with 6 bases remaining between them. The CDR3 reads CSVEDRIGELFF. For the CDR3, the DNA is TGCAGCGTTGAAGATCGGATCGGGGAGCTGTTTTTT.

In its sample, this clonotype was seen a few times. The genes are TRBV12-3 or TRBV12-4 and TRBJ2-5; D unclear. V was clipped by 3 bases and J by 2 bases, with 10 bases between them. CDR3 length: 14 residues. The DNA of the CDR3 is TGTGCCAGCAGTTTGCCCCCGCAGCAAGAGACCCAGTACTTC. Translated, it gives CASSLPPQQETQYF.

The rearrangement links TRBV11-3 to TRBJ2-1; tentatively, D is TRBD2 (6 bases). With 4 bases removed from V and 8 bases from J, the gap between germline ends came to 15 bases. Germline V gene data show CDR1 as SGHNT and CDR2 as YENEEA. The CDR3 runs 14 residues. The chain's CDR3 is CASSSVGGADEQFF. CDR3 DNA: TGTGCCAGCAGCTCCGTCGGGGGAGCCGATGAGCAGTTCTTC.

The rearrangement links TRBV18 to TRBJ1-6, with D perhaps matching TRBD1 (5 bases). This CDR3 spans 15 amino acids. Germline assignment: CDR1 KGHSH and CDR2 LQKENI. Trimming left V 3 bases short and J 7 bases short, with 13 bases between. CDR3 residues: CASSPVGTPNSPLHF. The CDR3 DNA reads TGTGCCAGCTCACCCGTTGGGACGCCCAATTCACCCCTCCACTTT.

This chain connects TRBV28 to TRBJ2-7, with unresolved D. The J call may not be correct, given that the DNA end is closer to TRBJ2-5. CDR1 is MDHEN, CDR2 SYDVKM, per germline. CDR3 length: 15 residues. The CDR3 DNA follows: TGTGCCAGCAGACGTCAACCGGGCACAAGGGAGACCCAGTACTTC. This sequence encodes CASRRQPGTRETQYF.